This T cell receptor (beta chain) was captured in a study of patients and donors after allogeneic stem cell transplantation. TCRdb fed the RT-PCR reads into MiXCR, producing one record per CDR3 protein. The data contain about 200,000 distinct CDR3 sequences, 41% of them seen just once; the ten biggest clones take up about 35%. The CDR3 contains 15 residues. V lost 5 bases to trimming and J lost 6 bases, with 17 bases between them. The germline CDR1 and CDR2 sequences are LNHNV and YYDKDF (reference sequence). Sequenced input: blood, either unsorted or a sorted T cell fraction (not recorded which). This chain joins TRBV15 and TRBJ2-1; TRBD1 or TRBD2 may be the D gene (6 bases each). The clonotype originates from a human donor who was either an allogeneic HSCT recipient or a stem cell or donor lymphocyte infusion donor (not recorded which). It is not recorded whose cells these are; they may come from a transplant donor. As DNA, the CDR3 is TGTGCCACCAGCCTCGGGGGCAGCCCGGTCAATGAGCAGTTCTTC. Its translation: CATSLGGSPVNEQFF.